The 15 T cell receptor beta chains below come from one sample, sequenced in a study of blood T cell repertoires in COVID-19. Using immunoSEQ multiplex PCR, the repertoire was profiled, and TCRdb retains in-frame clones only, with some absent. Of over 150,000 clones in the sample, about four fifths were seen once. Sequencing was performed on peripheral blood. Source of these receptors: a man aged 18 to 30 with active or convalescent COVID-19.

This rearrangement joins TRBV7-2 to TRBJ1-2; TRBD1 matches 7 bases. J was trimmed by 8 bases and V by 4 bases; bases with no gene match: 7. The CDR3 totals 13 residues. The germline CDR1 and CDR2 sequences are SGHTA and FQGNSA. CDR3 region: CASSSTGQLGYTF. DNA for the CDR3: TGTGCCAGCAGCTCTACGGGACAGCTCGGCTACACCTTC.

This sequence joins TRBV19 and TRBJ2-7, with D possibly TRBD2 on 5 matching bases. Germline V gene lookup returns CDR1 LNHDA and CDR2 SQIVND (reference sequence). V was trimmed by 5 bases and J by 2 bases, leaving 13 bases between them. This CDR3 is built from 14 residues. As DNA, the CDR3 is TGTGCCAGTAGTCCCACCCGGGGAACCTACGAGCAGTACTTC. It encodes CASSPTRGTYEQYF.

This clone was seen only once. The J gene is TRBJ2-7, the V gene TRBV5-1; TRBD1 aligns across 11 bases. With 0 bases clipped from V and 6 bases from J, the junction kept 2 bases outside the gene matches. Germline V lookup: CDR1 SGHRS, CDR2 YFSETQ. The CDR3 has 14 amino acids. The CDR3 DNA reads as TGCGCCAGCAGCTTGGGGACAGGGGGCCCCGAGCAGTACTTC. Its translation is CASSLGTGGPEQYF.

The chain joins TRBV11-2 to TRBJ2-7; TRBD2 matches at 7 bases. CDR1 SGHAT and CDR2 FQNNGV come from the germline V gene. Germline trimming cut 0 bases from V and 1 base from J; bases unmatched to any gene: 9. The CDR3 spans 17 residues. This CDR3 reads CASSLEGRAGRSYEQYF. The CDR3 nucleotides read TGTGCCAGCAGCTTAGAGGGCCGAGCGGGGAGGTCCTACGAGCAGTACTTC.

The rearrangement uses TRBV9 and TRBJ1-2; D is perhaps TRBD1 (6 bases). V shed 0 bases and J shed 8 bases, with 17 bases lying between them. The CDR3 has 15 amino acids. CDR1 and CDR2 (germline): SGDLS, YYNGEE. The chain's CDR3 is CASSVGDKRGEGYTF. CDR3 in DNA: TGTGCCAGCAGCGTAGGGGACAAGCGGGGAGAGGGCTACACCTTC.

This rearrangement joins TRBV6-5 to TRBJ2-3; 9 bases match TRBD1. Germline V CDR1 and CDR2: MNHEY, SVGAGI. CDR3 size: 15 residues. Trimming removed 4 bases from V and 5 bases from J; junction bases left unmatched: 7. CDR3 bases: TGTGCCAGCAGTTTGGACAGGGGAGGAAGAGATACGCAGTATTTT. Its protein product is CASSLDRGGRDTQYF.

The chain has TRBV6-5 and TRBJ1-2; 10 positions agree with TRBD1. After removal of 6 bases from V and 8 bases from J, the junction contained 9 bases not matched to a gene. CDR1 and CDR2 from the germline V gene are MNHEY and SVGAGI. This CDR3 is built from 14 residues. CDR3 sequence: CASRTGGLGGGYTF. Written as DNA, the CDR3 is TGTGCCAGCAGGACAGGGGGCTTAGGAGGAGGCTACACCTTC.

This clone was seen once. This chain uses TRBV19 with TRBJ1-1; tentatively, D is TRBD1 (6 bases). This CDR3 spans 14 amino acids. Germline V CDR1 and CDR2: LNHDA, SQIVND (reference sequence). V was cut by 5 bases and J by 11 bases, with 21 bases left in between. The CDR3: CASSSHLTGIGAFF. CDR3 nucleotides: TGTGCCAGTAGTTCACATCTAACAGGGATAGGGGCTTTCTTT.

This clone was seen a single time. The CDR3 coding sequence is TGTGCCAGCAGTTTGGTGGGACTAGCGGGTGGGCGCGCCGATACGCAGTATTTT. Residues: CASSLVGLAGGRADTQYF. J is TRBJ2-3 and V is TRBV28; 12 bases match TRBD2. Trimming cost V 3 bases and J 6 bases; bases outside gene matches: 13. Germline CDR1 MDHEN, CDR2 SYDVKM. This CDR3 is 18 amino acids long.

The chain couples TRBV6-5 to TRBJ2-7; D not resolved. The CDR3 runs to 15 residues. The V and J ends lost 2 bases and 0 bases respectively, with 11 bases between them. Germline V CDR1 and CDR2: MNHEY, SVGAGI. CDR3 loop: CASSYNPSPSYEQYF. CDR3 DNA: TGTGCCAGCAGTTACAACCCTAGTCCCTCCTACGAGCAGTACTTC.

The CDR3 nucleotides are TGTGCCAGCAGCTGGGCGGGTGGCCCTTCCTCCTACGAGCAGTACTTC. This gives the protein CASSWAGGPSSYEQYF. The chain employs TRBV7-2 and TRBJ2-7, with a weak D call TRBD2 (5 bases). The V end lost 4 bases, the J end lost 0 bases, and 16 bases lay between the germline ends. Per germline, CDR1 SGHTA and CDR2 FQGNSA. The CDR3 has 16 amino acids.

The V call is TRBV5-1, the J call TRBJ1-4, with TRBD1 matching 9 bases. V gave up 4 bases and J gave up 7 bases; unmatched junction bases: 8. The CDR3 consists of 15 residues. Germline V gene data show CDR1 as SGHRS and CDR2 as YFSETQ. CDR3 DNA sequence: TGCGCCAGCAGCAGCGGGACAGGGCAGGGTGAAAAACTGTTTTTT. This codes for CASSSGTGQGEKLFF. The full variable domain, with the rest looked up from reference TRBV5-1 and TRBJ1-4, is KAGVTQTPRYLIKTRGQQVTLSCSPISGHRSVSWYQQTPGQGLQFLFEYFSETQRNKGNFPGRFSGRQFSNSRSEMNVSTLELGDSALYLCASSSGTGQGEKLFFGSGTQLSVL.

The chain recombines TRBV11-2 with TRBJ1-3; no definite D call. Germline lookup yields CDR1 SGHAT and CDR2 FQNNGV. The CDR3 spans 14 residues. V gave up 2 bases and J gave up 0 bases, with 5 bases separating them. The CDR3 reads CASSLQYSGNTIYF. The CDR3 region has the DNA TGTGCCAGCAGCTTACAGTACTCTGGAAACACCATATATTTT.

V gene TRBV28 combines with J gene TRBJ2-1; 10 bases agree with TRBD2. Looked up from germline, CDR1 is MDHEN and CDR2 is SYDVKM. The V and J ends lost 2 bases and 8 bases, in that order; junction bases with no gene match: 12. This CDR3 spans 17 amino acids. CDR3 coding DNA: TGTGCCAGCAGTTTAGGGTGGTCTAGCGGGAGTAAGGATGAGCAGTTCTTC. Protein product: CASSLGWSSGSKDEQFF.

The chain is built from TRBV18 and TRBJ2-7, with D possibly being TRBD1 (5 bases). The CDR3 is 12 residues long. Germline loops: CDR1 KGHSH, CDR2 LQKENI. Trimming removed 6 bases at V and 7 bases at J, with 13 bases between. DNA for the CDR3: TGTGCCAGCTCGCCTAGTAAGGGGGAGCAGTACTTC. Amino acid sequence: CASSPSKGEQYF.